Presented here are 21 T cell receptor beta chains from one specimen sequenced in a study of T cells in Graves' hyperthyroidism and ophthalmopathy. TCR beta CDR3 regions were amplified from RNA. HTBI primers were the set used in a first-round RT-PCR of the TCR CDR3. TCRdb passed the multiplex PCR reads through MiXCR, listing each CDR3 protein once. The repertoire holds about 600,000 distinct CDR3 sequences, with approximately 14% as singletons. Sequencing input: blood. All receptors derive from a woman between 45 and 60 years old with Graves' ophthalmopathy.

Many counts were recorded for this clonotype. The J gene is TRBJ1-1, the V gene TRBV7-9, with 7 bases identical to TRBD1. V was pared by 5 bases and J by 0 bases, with 6 bases of the junction left unmatched. The CDR3 sequence is 15 residues long. CDR1 is SEHNR and CDR2 is FQNEAQ in the germline V gene (reference sequence). The CDR3 spells CASSQGQIMNTEAFF. CDR3 coding DNA: TGTGCCAGCAGCCAGGGACAGATCATGAACACTGAAGCTTTCTTT.

The table lists this clonotype with many counts. The chain carries TRBV20-1 and TRBJ2-3; a weak D match, TRBD2 (5 bases). Germline V gene sequence: CDR1 DFQATT, CDR2 SNEGSKA (reference sequence). This CDR3 spans 14 amino acids. V was trimmed by 5 bases and J by 2 bases, leaving 14 bases between them. As DNA, the CDR3 is TGCAGTGCTCCTCCCCGAGGGAACACAGATACGCAGTATTTT. Amino acids: CSAPPRGNTDTQYF.

This clonotype has a handful of counts. The chain joins TRBV29-1 to TRBJ1-4, with D tentatively TRBD1 (6 bases). Deletions cut 6 bases from V and 5 bases from J, with 13 bases between. The germline V gene has CDR1 SQVTM and CDR2 ANQGSEA. CDR3 length equals 13 residues. This chain's CDR3 is CSVATGPNEKLFF. The CDR3 nucleotides are TGCAGCGTCGCGACAGGACCGAATGAAAAACTGTTTTTT.

Regarding this clonotype: This may arise from a read error, as a much more abundant clone is one base away. The rearrangement links TRBV18 to TRBJ1-5; maybe TRBD1 (5 bases). Looked up from germline, CDR1 is KGHSH and CDR2 is LQKENI. The CDR3 totals 14 residues. DNA for the CDR3: TGTGCCAGCTCACCGCAACAGGTAAATCAGTCCCAGCATTTT. Translating gives CASSPQQVNQSQHF.

This clonotype was seen a few times. V usage is TRBV25-1 and J usage is TRBJ2-3, with 7 bases aligning to TRBD2. CDR1 and CDR2 from the germline V gene are MGHDK and SYGVNS. V shed 1 base, J shed 1 base, and the junction held 2 bases outside the gene matches. CDR3 length: 15 amino acids. CDR3 DNA sequence: TGTGCCAGCAGTGAATCGGCGGGAGGCACAGATACGCAGTATTTT. Translated, it gives CASSESAGGTDTQYF. Combining the CDR3 with reference TRBV25-1 and TRBJ2-3 gives the whole variable domain EADIYQTPRYLVIGTGKKITLECSQTMGHDKMYWYQQDPGMELHLIHYSYGVNSTEKGDLSSESTVSRIRTEHFPLTLESARPSHTSQYLCASSESAGGTDTQYFGPGTRLTVL.

This sequence joins TRBV12-5 and TRBJ2-2; D may correspond to TRBD1 or TRBD2 (5 bases each). Trimming took off 6 bases at V and 5 bases at J, with 13 bases between the two ends. This CDR3 comprises 14 residues. Germline V gene data show CDR1 as LGHNT and CDR2 as FRNRAP. The CDR3 sequence is CASGLNWGTGELFF. The CDR3 nucleotides are TGTGCTAGTGGACTGAACTGGGGGACCGGGGAGCTGTTTTTT.

The table lists this clonotype with many counts. The chain is built from TRBV6-5 and TRBJ1-5, with D maybe TRBD1 (6 bases). The V end lost 2 bases, the J end lost 13 bases, and 21 bases lay between the germline ends. From germline, CDR1 is MNHEY and CDR2 SVGAGI. The CDR3 runs 15 residues. The CDR3 DNA is TGTGCCAGCAGTTACGAGGGGGTGACAGGACGACCGCAGCATTTT. As protein: CASSYEGVTGRPQHF.

This clonotype came up a few times. The chain links TRBV6-1 to TRBJ2-1; 12 bases line up with TRBD2. The CDR3 contains 16 residues. The junction had 11 bases not matched to a gene; V was cut back by 6 bases and J by 8 bases. Germline loops: CDR1 MNHNS, CDR2 SASEGT. The CDR3 region has the DNA TGTGCCAGCAGCCCCCGGAAGCTAGCGGGAGGGGATGAGCAGTTCTTC. Amino acid sequence: CASSPRKLAGGDEQFF.

This clonotype was observed at least ten times. This chain joins TRBV5-1 and TRBJ1-1; 10 bases fit TRBD1. The CDR3 runs to 16 residues. V shed 3 bases and J 3 bases; nucleotides not matched to a gene: 8. Germline V gives CDR1 SGHRS, CDR2 YFSETQ. This chain's CDR3 is CASSWAGTGVYTEAFF. As DNA, the CDR3 is TGCGCCAGCAGCTGGGCCGGGACAGGGGTTTACACTGAAGCTTTCTTT.

The chain joins TRBV6-1 to TRBJ2-7; 14 positions match TRBD2. J was trimmed by 6 bases and V by 3 bases; bases with no gene match: 4. The CDR3 has 15 residues. The germline V gene has CDR1 MNHNS and CDR2 SASEGT. The CDR3 sequence is CASSDGTSGSPEQYF. The DNA for the CDR3 is TGTGCCAGCAGTGACGGGACTAGCGGGAGTCCCGAGCAGTACTTC.

This clonotype was recorded a few times. The rearrangement joins TRBV4-2 to TRBJ2-3; the D is unclear. The CDR3 covers 15 residues. Trimming stripped 1 base from V and 2 bases from J, with 10 bases between. The germline gives CDR1 LGHNA, CDR2 YNFKEQ. The CDR3 is CASSQALQITDTQYF. The CDR3 DNA follows: TGTGCCAGCAGCCAAGCTTTACAGATCACAGATACGCAGTATTTT.

This clonotype turned up a few times. The chain carries TRBV10-3 and TRBJ2-7; 13 nucleotides align to TRBD2. CDR1 and CDR2 (germline): ENHRY, SYGVKD. Germline trimming cut 3 bases from V and 2 bases from J; bases unmatched to any gene: 4. The length of the CDR3 is 16 residues. For the CDR3, the DNA is TGTGCCATCAGTGAAGGACTAGCGGGAGCAGCCTACGAGCAGTACTTC. It translates to CAISEGLAGAAYEQYF.

This clonotype was detected many times. The J gene is TRBJ2-2, the V gene TRBV6-1; no definite D call. The CDR3 consists of 14 residues. V lost 1 base, J lost 7 bases, and 10 bases lay in between. In germline, CDR1 is MNHNS, CDR2 SASEGT. CDR3 loop: CASSEVLEFGELFF. The DNA for the CDR3 is TGTGCCAGCAGTGAAGTACTCGAGTTCGGGGAGCTGTTTTTT.

The chain couples TRBV4-1 to TRBJ2-7, with D unresolved. CDR1 is MGHRA and CDR2 is YSYEKL in the germline V gene. Trimming removed 1 base at V and 0 bases at J, with 10 bases between. The CDR3 contains 15 residues. The CDR3 nucleotides are TGCGCCAGCAGCCAAGGGCACCTAAGCTCCTACGAGCAGTACTTC. The encoded protein is CASSQGHLSSYEQYF.

This clonotype came up many times. V is TRBV7-3 and J is TRBJ2-1; TRBD1 agrees at 10 bases. This CDR3 spans 17 amino acids. The V gene's germline CDR1 is SGHTA and CDR2 FQGTGA. The ends lost 5 bases at V and 7 bases at J; junction bases unmatched: 14. CDR3 loop: CASSQAPGQGFLNEQFF. CDR3 in DNA: TGTGCCAGCAGCCAGGCCCCGGGACAGGGGTTTTTGAATGAGCAGTTCTTC.

This clonotype was counted ten times or more. The rearrangement links TRBV27 to TRBJ2-1; 8 bases fit TRBD2. The CDR3 extends over 15 amino acids. The germline V gene encodes CDR1 MNHEY and CDR2 SMNVEV (reference sequence). V was clipped by 5 bases and J by 3 bases; unmatched bases: 6. Here the CDR3 DNA reads TGTGCCAGCAGTGCCGGGACTAGTAACTACAATGAGCAGTTCTTC. Its protein is CASSAGTSNYNEQFF.

This clonotype was found many times. This CDR3 is CSARPSGTYNEQFF. In DNA, the CDR3 is TGCAGTGCTAGACCCAGCGGGACTTACAATGAGCAGTTCTTC. The chain uses TRBV20-1 and TRBJ2-1; TRBD2 matches at 7 bases. CDR3 size: 14 residues. The V segment lost 2 bases and the J segment 4 bases; nucleotides outside the gene matches: 5. Germline CDR1 and CDR2: DFQATT and SNEGSKA (reference sequence).

This chain joins TRBV25-1 and TRBJ2-1; 11 bases line up with TRBD2. Germline loops: CDR1 MGHDK, CDR2 SYGVNS. The CDR3 has 14 amino acids. The J segment lost 9 bases and the V segment lost 4 bases, leaving 5 bases of the junction unmatched. This CDR3 is CASSVLAGVGEQFF. CDR3 nucleotides: TGTGCCAGCAGTGTACTAGCGGGAGTAGGTGAGCAGTTCTTC.

The sample holds a few counts of this clonotype. This chain uses TRBV29-1 with TRBJ2-5; 10 bases match TRBD2. V lost 7 bases to trimming and J lost 0 bases; unmatched junction nucleotides: 11. CDR3 length equals 16 residues. Germline CDR1 and CDR2: SQVTM and ANQGSEA. The CDR3 protein is CSDLATSGVYQETQYF. The DNA for the CDR3 is TGCAGCGACCTCGCCACTAGCGGGGTGTACCAAGAGACCCAGTACTTC.

The V and J genes are TRBV9 and TRBJ1-6; no clear D. Germline V gives CDR1 SGDLS, CDR2 YYNGEE. The CDR3 is 16 amino acids. V gave up 0 bases and J gave up 0 bases, with 7 bases separating them. The DNA of the CDR3 is TGTGCCAGCAGCGTAGGAGGGAGCTCCTATAATTCACCCCTCCACTTT. Encoded protein: CASSVGGSSYNSPLHF.

This clonotype occurred many times. The chain combines TRBV28 with TRBJ2-3, with TRBD1 matching over 10 bases. Trimming took 6 bases from V and 4 from J; bases not matched to a gene: 4. In germline, CDR1 is MDHEN, CDR2 SYDVKM. The length of the CDR3 is 14 residues. DNA of the CDR3: TGTGCCAGCAGGAGGGACAGGGGATCAGATACGCAGTATTTT. Residues: CASRRDRGSDTQYF.